This T cell receptor (beta chain) was retrieved from a study of Ad26.COV2.S vaccination and SARS-CoV-2 variants. Using immunoSEQ multiplex PCR, the repertoire was profiled, and TCRdb retains in-frame clones only, with some absent. The repertoire consists of hundreds of thousands of clones, with roughly 90% occurring once and the leading ten covering approximately 1.5%. Comments on this clone: The same CDR3 can be traced to other DNA sequences in this sample.

The germline gives CDR1 LGHDT, CDR2 YNNKEL (reference sequence). The CDR3 totals 13 residues. V shed 1 base and J shed 2 bases, with 5 bases lying between them. Treatment meaning: about 20 received Ad26.COV2.S at low or high dose, single or two shots; five or six received placebo; per-sample allocation not given. Sampling occurred on day 63 after the first vaccine or placebo injection. The source material was peripheral blood, sampled in a trial of Ad26.COV2.S vaccine versus placebo. The V gene is TRBV3-1 (or the pseudogene TRBV3-2), the J gene TRBJ1-1; no firm D call. This sequence was found in a person aged 18-65 years who received the Ad26.COV2.S COVID-19 vaccine or a placebo. The DNA of the CDR3 is TGTGCCAGCAGCCAAGGAGTAAACACTGAAGCTTTCTTT. Protein sequence: CASSQGVNTEAFF.